Here is one T cell receptor (beta chain) with its context. Germline loops: CDR1 GTSNPN, CDR2 SVGIG (reference sequence). The CDR3 is 15 residues long. The term TPEX covered CCR7+ PD-1+ TIGIT+ early memory CD8+ T cells that had exhausted-like traits. This sample was included in a study of human CD8 memory T cell subsets. UMI-labeled 5' RACE was used, and it produced the TCR beta libraries. After re-calling the 5' RACE reads, TCRdb lists one entry per CDR3 protein, DNA absent. Here the sample table reports under 6,000 distinct CDR3 sequences. This clonotype originated in a human donor in good health. The V call is TRBV30, the J call TRBJ2-7; the TRBD1 assignment by TCRdb is unverifiable without DNA. Sequenced sample: CD8+ T cells from PBMCs. The CDR3: CASDRIDSPTYEQYF.